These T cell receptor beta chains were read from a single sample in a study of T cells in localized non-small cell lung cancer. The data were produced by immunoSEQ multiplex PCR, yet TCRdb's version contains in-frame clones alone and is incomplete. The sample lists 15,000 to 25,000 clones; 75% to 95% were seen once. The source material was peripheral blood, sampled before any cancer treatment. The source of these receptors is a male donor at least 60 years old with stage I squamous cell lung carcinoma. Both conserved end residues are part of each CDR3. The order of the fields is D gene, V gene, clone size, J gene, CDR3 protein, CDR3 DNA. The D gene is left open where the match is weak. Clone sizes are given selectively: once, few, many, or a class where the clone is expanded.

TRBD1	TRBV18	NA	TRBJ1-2	CASSPNRGVYGYTF	TGTGCCAGCTCACCAAACAGGGGGGTCTATGGCTACACCTTC
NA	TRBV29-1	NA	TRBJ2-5	CSVGLTAKETQYF	TGCAGCGTCGGATTGACTGCTAAAGAGACCCAGTACTTC
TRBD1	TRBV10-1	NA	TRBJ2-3	CASSPRDRGTDTQYF	TGCGCCAGCAGCCCGAGGGACAGGGGCACAGATACGCAGTATTTT
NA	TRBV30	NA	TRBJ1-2	CAWRPLAGGHYGYTF	TGTGCCTGGAGACCCCTTGCTGGGGGTCACTATGGCTACACCTTC
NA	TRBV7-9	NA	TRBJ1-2	CASSAPGAGYTF	TGTGCCAGCAGCGCCCCAGGAGCTGGCTACACCTTC
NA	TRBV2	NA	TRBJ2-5	CASSELAQETQYF	TGTGCCAGCAGTGAATTAGCGCAAGAGACCCAGTACTTC
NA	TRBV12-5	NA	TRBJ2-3	CASGLSDPPPQYF	TGTGCTAGTGGTTTGAGTGATCCTCCGCCGCAGTATTTT
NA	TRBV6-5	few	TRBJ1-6	CASSYLGESPLHF	TGTGCCAGCAGTTACCTCGGGGAATCACCCCTCCACTTT
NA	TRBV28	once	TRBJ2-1	CASSPGTSALKQFF	TGTGCCAGCAGTCCCGGGACTTCTGCCCTGAAGCAGTTCTTC
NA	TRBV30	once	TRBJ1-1	CAWSRLARGTEAFF	TGTGCCTGGAGCCGGCTCGCCCGAGGCACTGAAGCTTTCTTT
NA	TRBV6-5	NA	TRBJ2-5	CASSTTGDRTQYF	TGTGCCAGCAGTACGACTGGAGACCGGACCCAGTACTTC
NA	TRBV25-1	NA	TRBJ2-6	CASSASSGTNIWANVLTF	TGTGCCAGCAGTGCCAGTTCCGGGACGAATATCTGGGCCAACGTCCTGACTTTC
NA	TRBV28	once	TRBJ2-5	CASSLFIGGESETQYF	TGTGCCAGCAGTTTATTCATCGGGGGAGAATCGGAGACCCAGTACTTC
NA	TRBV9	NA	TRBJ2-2	CASSEPGRNTGELFF	TGTGCCAGCAGCGAGCCGGGACGGAACACCGGGGAGCTGTTTTTT
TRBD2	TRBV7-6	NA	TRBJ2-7	CASSPQGGISYEQYF	TGTGCCAGCAGCCCCCAGGGAGGGATCTCCTACGAGCAGTACTTC
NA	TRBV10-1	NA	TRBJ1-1	CASSESKGVTEAFF	TGCGCCAGCAGTGAGTCGAAGGGGGTCACTGAAGCTTTCTTT
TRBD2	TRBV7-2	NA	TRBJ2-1	CASSLAADSGIDEQFF	TGTGCCAGCAGCTTAGCTGCGGATAGCGGGATCGATGAGCAGTTCTTC
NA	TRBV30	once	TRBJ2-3	CAWSPRDTQYF	TGTGCCTGGAGTCCAAGAGATACGCAGTATTTT
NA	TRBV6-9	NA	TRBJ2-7	CASSYSQGGSYEQYF	TGTGCCAGCAGTTACTCCCAGGGGGGATCCTACGAGCAGTACTTC
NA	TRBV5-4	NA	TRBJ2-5	CASSLVLQETQYF	TGTGCCAGCAGCTTGGTACTGCAAGAGACCCAGTACTTC
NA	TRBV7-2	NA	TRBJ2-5	CASSFVSETQYF	TGTGCCAGCAGCTTTGTTTCGGAGACCCAGTACTTC
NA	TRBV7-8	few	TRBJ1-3	CASSPKLGAGNTIYF	TGTGCCAGCAGCCCGAAACTAGGAGCTGGAAACACCATATATTTT
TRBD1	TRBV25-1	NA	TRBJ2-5	CASSVTTGTGLYF	TGTGCCAGCAGTGTCACAACCGGGACAGGGCTTTACTTC
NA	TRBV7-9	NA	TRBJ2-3	CASCLGPGADTQYF	TGTGCCAGCTGTTTAGGCCCGGGCGCAGATACGCAGTATTTT
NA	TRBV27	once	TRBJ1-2	CASTPHGQIYGYTF	TGTGCCAGCACTCCCCACGGGCAAATCTATGGCTACACCTTC
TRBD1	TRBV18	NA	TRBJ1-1	CASSDREEGDGEAFF	TGTGCCAGCTCCGACAGGGAAGAAGGGGACGGCGAAGCTTTCTTT
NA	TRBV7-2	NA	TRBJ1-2	CASSRGFIGGGYTF	TGTGCCAGCAGCCGCGGTTTCATAGGTGGTGGCTACACCTTC
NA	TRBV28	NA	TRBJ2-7	CASRRTVRYEQYF	TGTGCCAGCAGGAGGACAGTTCGGTACGAGCAGTACTTC
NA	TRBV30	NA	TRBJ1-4	CAFSQGNGKLFF	TGTGCCTTCTCACAGGGTAACGGAAAACTGTTTTTT
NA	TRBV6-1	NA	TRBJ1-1	CASKINTEAFF	TGTGCCAGCAAGATAAACACTGAAGCTTTCTTT
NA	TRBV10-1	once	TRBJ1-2	CASSPRGDYGYTF	TGCGCCAGCAGCCCAAGGGGAGACTATGGCTACACCTTC
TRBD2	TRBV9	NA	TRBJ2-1	CASSVGGLAGYNEQFF	TGTGCCAGCAGCGTAGGAGGACTAGCGGGCTACAATGAGCAGTTCTTC
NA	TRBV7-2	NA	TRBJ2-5	CASSSTGSGVETQYF	TGTGCCAGCAGCTCGACCGGGAGTGGTGTAGAGACCCAGTACTTC
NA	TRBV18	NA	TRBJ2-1	CASSPDRSNNEQFF	TGTGCCAGCTCACCGGACAGAAGTAACAATGAGCAGTTCTTC
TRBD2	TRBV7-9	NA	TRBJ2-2	CASSRHLAGVPPGELFF	TGTGCCAGCAGCCGTCATCTAGCGGGAGTCCCGCCCGGGGAGCTGTTTTTT
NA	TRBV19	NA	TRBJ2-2	CASSSIGTPPGELFF	TGTGCCAGTAGTTCCATCGGGACCCCTCCCGGGGAGCTGTTTTTT
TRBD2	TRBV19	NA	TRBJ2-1	CASSISGRGGNEQFF	TGTGCCAGTAGTATTAGCGGGAGGGGGGGCAATGAGCAGTTCTTC
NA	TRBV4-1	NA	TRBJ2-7	CASSLRTEAYEQYF	TGCGCCAGCAGCCTAAGGACAGAGGCCTACGAGCAGTACTTC
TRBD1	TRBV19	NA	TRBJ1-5	CASSATPGTGGQPQHF	TGTGCCAGTAGTGCGACCCCCGGGACAGGGGGCCAGCCCCAGCATTTT
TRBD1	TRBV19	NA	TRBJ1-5	CASSIRGDRGNQPQHF	TGTGCCAGTAGTATCCGGGGGGACAGGGGCAATCAGCCCCAGCATTTT
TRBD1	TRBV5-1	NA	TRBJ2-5	CASSLLGPRGPTAQETQYF	TGCGCCAGCAGCTTGTTAGGCCCCAGGGGGCCAACGGCCCAAGAGACCCAGTACTTC
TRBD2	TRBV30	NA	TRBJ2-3	CAWGRVDTQYF	TGTGCCTGGGGGAGGGTGGATACGCAGTATTTT
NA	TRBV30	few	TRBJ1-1	CAWSAESTEAFF	TGTGCCTGGAGTGCCGAAAGCACTGAAGCTTTCTTT
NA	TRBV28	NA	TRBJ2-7	CASSRIRSLVEQYF	TGTGCCAGCAGCCGCATTCGGAGTCTTGTGGAGCAGTACTTC